The 12 T cell receptor beta chains below come from one sample, sequenced in a study of T cell responses to AZD1222 COVID-19 vaccine. This table comes from immunoSEQ multiplex PCR, and its TCRdb copy is limited to in-frame clones, with some not included. The data hold some 60,000 clones, with roughly nine tenths observed a single time. The sequences come from peripheral blood, collected 28 days after the second AZD1222 dose. Every receptor here comes from an adult who received the AZD1222 COVID-19 vaccine.

In this sample, this clone turned up once. The chain is built from TRBV28 and TRBJ1-4, with no clear D. Trimming shortened V by 7 bases and J by 3 bases, and 6 bases separated the two germline ends. The CDR3 is made up of 12 amino acids. Germline lookup yields CDR1 MDHEN and CDR2 SYDVKM. CDR3 amino acids: CASTSSNEKLFF. The CDR3 DNA follows: TGTGCCAGCACGTCTTCTAATGAAAAACTGTTTTTT.

The genes are TRBV10-1 and TRBJ2-3, with TRBD1 matching over 10 bases. V was clipped by 4 bases and J by 5 bases; unmatched bases: 3. The CDR3 loop spans 14 amino acids. The germline V gene has CDR1 WNHNN and CDR2 SYGVQD (reference sequence). CDR3 protein: CASSAGTGVDTQYF. The CDR3 region has the DNA TGCGCCAGCAGTGCTGGGACAGGGGTAGATACGCAGTATTTT.

CDR3 sequence reads: CASSLIPGRPGELFF. CDR3 DNA sequence: TGCGCCAGCAGCTTGATTCCAGGGAGGCCCGGGGAGCTGTTTTTT. This chain links TRBV5-1 with TRBJ2-2, with D possibly being TRBD2 (6 bases). The CDR3 extends over 15 amino acids. From germline, CDR1 is SGHRS and CDR2 YFSETQ. V was trimmed by 1 base and J by 6 bases, leaving 13 bases between them.

This clone was seen only once. The chain uses TRBV7-2 and TRBJ2-1, with 15 bases lining up with TRBD2. The CDR3 contains 18 residues. V was pared by 5 bases and J by 2 bases, with 7 bases of the junction left unmatched. The germline gives CDR1 SGHTA, CDR2 FQGNSA. The CDR3 sequence: CASSRTSGRAGTYNEQFF. CDR3 coding DNA: TGTGCCAGCAGCCGGACTAGCGGGAGGGCCGGAACCTACAATGAGCAGTTCTTC.

The rearrangement links TRBV4-3 to TRBJ2-3; 11 bases are shared with TRBD2. Germline-derived CDR1 and CDR2 are LGHNA and YSLEER. This CDR3 contains 15 residues. V was clipped by 4 bases and J by 5 bases; unmatched bases: 5. The CDR3 sequence: CASSLATSGKDTQYF. CDR3 DNA sequence: TGCGCCAGCAGCCTCGCGACTAGCGGGAAAGATACGCAGTATTTT.

The rearrangement joins TRBV6-5 to TRBJ1-2; D unclear. Germline-derived CDR1 and CDR2 are MNHEY and SVGAGI. Trimming removed 4 bases from V and 0 bases from J, with 12 bases in between. The CDR3 runs to 15 residues. The chain's CDR3 is CASSSAGGANYGYTF. The CDR3 DNA sequence: TGTGCCAGCAGTTCCGCGGGCGGCGCTAACTATGGCTACACCTTC.

This clone showed up just once. The gene calls are TRBV5-1 and TRBJ2-5, with D uncertain. There are 16 residues in the CDR3. V was clipped by 0 bases and J by 2 bases, with 14 bases between them. CDR1 SGHRS and CDR2 YFSETQ come from the germline V gene. The CDR3 sequence is CASSLGARQNQETQYF. The CDR3 nucleotides read TGCGCCAGCAGCTTGGGGGCCCGACAAAATCAAGAGACCCAGTACTTC. The full variable domain, rest sourced from reference TRBV5-1 and TRBJ2-5, is KAGVTQTPRYLIKTRGQQVTLSCSPISGHRSVSWYQQTPGQGLQFLFEYFSETQRNKGNFPGRFSGRQFSNSRSEMNVSTLELGDSALYLCASSLGARQNQETQYFGPGTRLLVL.

The gene calls are TRBV29-1 and TRBJ2-7; TRBD2 matches at 8 bases. Germline CDR1 is SQVTM and CDR2 is ANQGSEA. The CDR3 runs to 18 residues. V dropped 2 bases and J dropped 2; count of bases not matched to a gene: 17. The CDR3 coding sequence is TGCAGCGTTGAAATGCCCCGAACCTCTAGCGGGTCCACCTACGAGCAGTACTTC. Translating it yields CSVEMPRTSSGSTYEQYF.

The CDR3 reads CASSLAGQIINEQFF. DNA for the CDR3: TGTGCCAGCAGCTTAGCGGGACAGATCATCAATGAGCAGTTCTTC. The chain employs TRBV11-3 and TRBJ2-1, with TRBD1 matching over 7 bases. Germline V gene sequence: CDR1 SGHNT, CDR2 YENEEA. The CDR3 covers 15 residues. V shed 1 base, J shed 6 bases, and the junction held 6 bases outside the gene matches.

This clone was observed once. The chain's CDR3 is CASSSDIPLLGQAGLWNQPQHF. CDR3 coding DNA: TGTGCCAGCAGTTCCGATATACCCCTTTTGGGACAGGCAGGGCTCTGGAATCAGCCCCAGCATTTT. The chain links TRBV28 to TRBJ1-5; 8 bases match TRBD1. Looked up from germline, CDR1 is MDHEN and CDR2 is SYDVKM. Unmatched junction bases numbered 27, after V lost 4 bases and J lost 4 bases. CDR3 length: 22 amino acids.

J is TRBJ2-5 and V is TRBV5-1; 9 bases agree with TRBD1. This CDR3 has 15 amino acids. Trimming at V came to 3 bases and at J to 2 bases, leaving 5 bases not matched to a gene. Germline V gene sequence: CDR1 SGHRS, CDR2 YFSETQ. The CDR3 bases are TGCGCCAGCAGCTACAGGGGGCCTCCTCAAGAGACCCAGTACTTC. It translates to CASSYRGPPQETQYF.

The chain recombines TRBV5-1 with TRBJ1-1; TRBD1 agrees at 9 bases. CDR3 size: 14 residues. Germline CDR1 reads SGHRS; CDR2 reads YFSETQ. V was clipped by 4 bases and J by 5 bases; unmatched bases: 6. This CDR3 is CASSPGQGWTEAFF. The CDR3 DNA follows: TGCGCCAGCAGCCCTGGACAGGGGTGGACTGAAGCTTTCTTT.